This T cell receptor beta chain was identified during a study of post-analysis software for immune sequencing data. Study-wide context: The study covered relapsing-remitting, secondary progressive and progressive-relapsing courses of multiple sclerosis.

The study's findings and limits: With TRBV5-6, TRBV5-1 and TRBV20-1 included, 4 to 6 TRBV segments were more frequent in patients than in controls. Analysis by F measure revealed that same-batch samples clustered strongly together. Compared with controls, patients showed significantly lower normalized Chao1 diversity.

TCR beta cDNA libraries had unique molecular identifiers. T cells numbering roughly 0.85 to 11 million gave rise to 500,000 or so cDNA molecules. TCRdb passed the PCR reads through MiXCR, listing each CDR3 protein once. The sample contains approximately 730,000 distinct CDR3 sequences, about 43% of which appear only once. The sample holds a few counts of this clonotype. Its antigen remains unidentified. Germline V gene sequence: CDR1 PRHDT, CDR2 FYEKMQ (reference sequence). V was shortened by 5 bases and J by 5 bases, with 10 bases between the two germline ends. The CDR3 is 13 amino acids. V usage is TRBV13 and J usage is TRBJ2-1; D might be TRBD2 (6 bases). The sequencing sample was made of blood. This clonotype was sampled from a girl aged 5-17 years with multiple sclerosis. The CDR3 region has the DNA TGTGCCAGCAGCGGATTAGCGGACAATGAGCAGTTCTTC. This sequence encodes CASSGLADNEQFF.